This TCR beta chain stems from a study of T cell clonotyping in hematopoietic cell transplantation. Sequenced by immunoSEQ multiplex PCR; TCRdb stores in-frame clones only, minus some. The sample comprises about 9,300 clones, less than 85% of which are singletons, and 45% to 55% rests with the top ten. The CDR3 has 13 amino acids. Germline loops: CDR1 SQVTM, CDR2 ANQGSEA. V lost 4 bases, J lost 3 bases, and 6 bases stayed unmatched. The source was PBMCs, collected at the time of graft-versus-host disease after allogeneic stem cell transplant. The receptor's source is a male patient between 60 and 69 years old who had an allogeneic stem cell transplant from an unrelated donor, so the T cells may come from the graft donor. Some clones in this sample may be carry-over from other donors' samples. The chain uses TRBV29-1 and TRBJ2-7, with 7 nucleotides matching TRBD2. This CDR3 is CSVGLGGIYEQYF. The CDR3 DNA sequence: TGCAGCGTTGGGTTGGGAGGGATCTACGAGCAGTACTTC.